This TCR beta chain stems from a study of T cell clonotyping in hematopoietic cell transplantation. Study-level information: Pretransplant recipient samples were taken after cytoreduction. Study results and caveats: Recipient TCR diversity dropped after transplant; expanded clonotypes rose from day 30 to 180. Broader posttransplant TCR repertoire diversity was predicted by graft donor and pretransplant recipient Inverse Simpson Index values.

Time point reported: recipient sample about 28 days before transplant, after cytoreduction. Assay: immunoSEQ multiplex PCR; the TCRdb copy retains only in-frame clones and omits some. The table has roughly 23,000 clones, 85% to 90% seen once; the top ten hold about 3.7%. The germline CDR1 and CDR2 sequences are SQVTM and ANQGSEA. The CDR3 contains 13 residues. Trimming at V came to 4 bases and at J to 6 bases, leaving 8 bases not matched to a gene. As for this clone: Its antigen is not known.

Source: peripheral blood mononuclear cells, taken before stem cell transplant. This TCR was recovered from a man between 18 and 35 years old with biphenotypic leukemia. Some clones in this sample may be carry-over from other donors' samples. The chain has TRBV29-1 and TRBJ1-2; 7 bases are a match to TRBD1. The CDR3 nucleotides read TGCAGCGTTGCGGGACAGACGCCGCATGGCTACACCTTC. Protein sequence: CSVAGQTPHGYTF.